This T cell receptor beta chain emerged from a study of cytomegalovirus exposure and HLA in healthy donors. Both 60 Vbeta primers and 13 Jbeta primers went into the PCR. In the authors' workflow: Among the unique TCR beta chains that a later analysis counted, 75 million to 85 million in all, 10 million to 13 million were shared. Some clones are missing from TCRdb's copy, which holds only in-frame ones; the method was immunoSEQ multiplex PCR. V, J and clone size reflect that table, while D and trimming were determined from the DNA. Of 100,000 to 150,000 clones listed, more than 80% were seen once; the top ten hold 1%. The receptor's source is a man aged 40-49 years in good health and CMV-seronegative. The sequenced material came from PBMCs.

The CDR3 region has the DNA TGTGCCAGCAGAACTATTAATGAGCAGTTCTTC. This gives the protein CASRTINEQFF. V and J are TRBV6-1 and TRBJ2-1; no firm D call. V lost 6 bases and J 7 bases, leaving 7 bases between the germline ends. The CDR3 covers 11 residues. Germline-derived CDR1 and CDR2 are MNHNS and SASEGT.